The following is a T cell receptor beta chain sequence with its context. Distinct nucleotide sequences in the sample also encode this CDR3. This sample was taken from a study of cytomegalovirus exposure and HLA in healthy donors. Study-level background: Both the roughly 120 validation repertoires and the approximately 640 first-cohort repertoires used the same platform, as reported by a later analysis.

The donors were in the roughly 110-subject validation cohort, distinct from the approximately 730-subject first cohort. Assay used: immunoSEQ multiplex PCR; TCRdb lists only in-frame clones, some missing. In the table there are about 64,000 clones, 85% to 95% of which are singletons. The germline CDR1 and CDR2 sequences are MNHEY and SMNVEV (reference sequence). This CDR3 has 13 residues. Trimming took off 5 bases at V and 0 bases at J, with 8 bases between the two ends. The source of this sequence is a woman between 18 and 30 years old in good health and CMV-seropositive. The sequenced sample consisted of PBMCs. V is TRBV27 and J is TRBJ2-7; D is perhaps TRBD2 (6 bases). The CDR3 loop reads CASSGGSSYEQYF. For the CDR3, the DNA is TGTGCCAGCAGTGGGGGGAGCTCCTACGAGCAGTACTTC.